The next 15 T cell receptor beta chains were all read from a single sample in a study of blood T cells in healthy people across ages. The use of a sample-barcoded 5' primer and a J-beta primer mix characterized a second PCR of roughly 6 to 12 cycles. In TCRdb, the 5' RACE reads were re-called with MiXCR into one record per CDR3 protein. The profile shows hundreds of thousands of distinct CDR3 sequences, under 45% of them singletons. The source material was blood. The source of these receptors is a man aged 60 to 69 in good health.

The genes are TRBV5-1 and TRBJ1-5; D unclear. The ends were cut back, 1 base at V and 5 bases at J, with 7 bases in the middle. CDR1 SGHRS and CDR2 YFSETQ come from the germline V gene. CDR3 length: 13 residues. This CDR3 reads CASSLMADQPQHF. In DNA form, the CDR3 reads TGCGCCAGCAGCTTGATGGCAGATCAGCCCCAGCATTTT.

The sample holds many counts of this clonotype. The chain recombines TRBV4-3 with TRBJ2-3; a possible D gene is TRBD2 (5 bases). Between the trimmed V and J ends, which lost 1 base and 6 bases, there was a span of 8 bases. This CDR3 comprises 13 residues. Germline-derived CDR1 and CDR2 are LGHNA and YSLEER. CDR3 DNA: TGCGCCAGCAGCCAAGGGAGAGGGGATACGCAGTATTTT. Translating gives CASSQGRGDTQYF.

This clonotype was detected a few times. The chain joins TRBV14 to TRBJ2-7; TRBD1 aligns across 9 bases. Germline CDR1 SGHDN, CDR2 FVKESK. The CDR3 length is 14 residues. Losses at the gene ends were 5 bases for V and 2 bases for J; bases not matched to a gene: 4. For the CDR3, the DNA is TGTGCCAGCAGCTACTGGGACAGGGCCTACGAGCAGTACTTC. It yields the protein CASSYWDRAYEQYF. Full variable domain (remainder filled in from reference TRBV14 and TRBJ2-7): EAGVTQFPSHSVIEKGQTVTLRCDPISGHDNLYWYRRVMGKEIKFLLHFVKESKQDESGMPNNRFLAERTGGTYSTLKVQPAELEDSGVYFCASSYWDRAYEQYFGPGTRLTVT.

This clonotype was found a few times. The V gene is TRBV28, the J gene TRBJ1-5; possible D gene TRBD1, 6 bases. The CDR3 length is 13 residues. Germline assignment: CDR1 MDHEN and CDR2 SYDVKM. CDR3 loop: CAPGADSNQPQHF. The CDR3 coding sequence is TGTGCGCCGGGGGCAGATAGCAATCAGCCCCAGCATTTT.

This clonotype was detected once. The V call is TRBV6-2 or TRBV6-3, the J call TRBJ2-2, with D unresolved. This CDR3 comprises 12 residues. Germline loops: CDR1 MNHEY, CDR2 SVGEGT. The germline V and J ends were trimmed by 4 bases and 8 bases, with 8 bases remaining between them. The CDR3 region has the DNA TGTGCCAGCAGTTGGTGGGGAGGGGAGCTGTTTTTT. Protein: CASSWWGGELFF.

The J gene is TRBJ1-2, the V gene TRBV6-2 or TRBV6-3; the D gene is possibly TRBD1 (5 bases). This CDR3 comprises 15 residues. Germline V gives CDR1 MNHEY, CDR2 SVGEGT. V was clipped by 6 bases and J by 4 bases, with 18 bases between them. The CDR3 loop is CASRTRQGRVYGYTF. CDR3 DNA sequence: TGTGCCAGCAGGACTCGGCAGGGACGGGTCTATGGCTACACCTTC.

The table lists this clonotype with a few counts. The chain couples TRBV4-3 to TRBJ2-7, with D possibly called TRBD1 or TRBD2 (6 bases each). The ends were cut back, 4 bases at V and 0 bases at J, with 22 bases in the middle. The CDR3 is 18 amino acids. Germline V lookup: CDR1 LGHNA, CDR2 YSLEER. DNA of the CDR3: TGCGCCAGCAGCCCTCGCCACCAAAAAGGGGGGATCTCCTACGAGCAGTACTTC. Translated: CASSPRHQKGGISYEQYF.

V and J are TRBV18 and TRBJ2-7; D is uncertain. There are 13 residues in the CDR3. Trimming pared 6 bases from V and 2 bases from J, leaving 11 bases between. CDR1 is KGHSH and CDR2 is LQKENI in the germline V gene. The DNA for the CDR3 is TGTGCCAGCTCTATTTATACAGCCTACGAGCAGTACTTC. Protein sequence: CASSIYTAYEQYF.

To note about this clonotype: Compared with germline, one end of the junction differs, possibly owing to a read error. CDR3 DNA sequence: TGTGCCAGCAGACTGAACACCGCGGAGCTGTTTTTT. This translates into CASRLNTAELFF. The chain recombines TRBV6-2 or TRBV6-3 with TRBJ2-2, with D unclear. The CDR3 has 12 amino acids. Looked up from germline, CDR1 is MNHEY and CDR2 is SVGEGT.

This clonotype was counted a few times. The chain is built from TRBV3-1 and TRBJ2-5, with 9 positions matching TRBD1. TRBJ2-7 explains the end of the DNA better; the J call may be wrong. The CDR3 has 15 amino acids. Germline values: CDR1 LGHDT, CDR2 YNNKEL (reference sequence). The CDR3 loop is CASSRAGTGLSEQYF. The CDR3 DNA follows: TGTGCCAGCAGCCGTGCCGGGACAGGGTTAAGCGAGCAGTACTTC.

This clonotype has just a few counts. The chain links TRBV6-1 to TRBJ1-2; D may be TRBD1 (6 bases). CDR1 is MNHNS, CDR2 SASEGT, per germline. V gave up 2 bases and J gave up 2 bases, with 12 bases separating them. The CDR3 extends over 15 amino acids. CDR3: CASSETGFSNYGYTF. The CDR3, as DNA: TGTGCCAGCAGTGAAACAGGGTTTTCGAACTATGGCTACACCTTC.

The sample holds one count of this clonotype. The chain uses TRBV5-1 and TRBJ2-6, with a tentative D call TRBD2 (6 bases). Germline V gene data show CDR1 as SGHRS and CDR2 as YFSETQ. Trimming removed 4 bases from V and 0 bases from J, with 14 bases in between. This CDR3 is 17 amino acids long. The CDR3 DNA is TGCGCCAGCAGCACCGGGACTTTAAGCTCTGGGGCCAACGTCCTGACTTTC. Residues: CASSTGTLSSGANVLTF.

The sample holds one count of this clonotype. It may be a read error: a sequence one base away is much more abundant. The chain couples TRBV29-1 to TRBJ2-7; TRBD1 is a possible D gene (6 bases). The CDR3 extends over 14 amino acids. Trimming took 1 base from V and 1 from J, leaving 11 bases between them. Germline V gives CDR1 SQVTM, CDR2 ANQGSEA. DNA for the CDR3: TGCAGCGTTGAAGGAGGGGGAGCTTCCTACGAGCAGTACTTC. Its protein is CSVEGGGASYEQYF.

V is TRBV12-3 or TRBV12-4 and J is TRBJ2-1; TRBD2 matches at 7 bases. V dropped 6 bases and J dropped 9; count of bases not matched to a gene: 2. The CDR3 contains 11 residues. The CDR3 spells CASRRGSEQFF. The CDR3 nucleotides read TGTGCCAGCAGGCGGGGGAGTGAGCAGTTCTTC.

The rearrangement uses TRBV20-1 and TRBJ1-1; D is undetermined. This CDR3 contains 13 residues. The V end was cut by 2 bases, the J end by 3 bases, with 10 bases between. Germline lookup yields CDR1 DFQATT and CDR2 SNEGSKA (reference sequence). CDR3 in amino acids: CSARRRAHTEAFF. In DNA form, the CDR3 reads TGCAGTGCTAGACGGAGGGCCCACACTGAAGCTTTCTTT.